This T cell receptor (beta chain) comes out of a study of cytomegalovirus exposure and HLA in healthy donors. As to this clone: Antigen unknown.

PCR used 60 Vbeta primers and 13 Jbeta primers. Generated by immunoSEQ multiplex PCR, the TCRdb table keeps only in-frame clones and is missing some. The table shows some 190,000 clones, with 80% occurring only once. Study findings and constraints: Near-uniform donor sequencing depth was presumed by presence/absence analyses.

The clonotype was recovered from a girl aged 5-17 years in good health and CMV-seropositive. Sequenced material: PBMCs.

CDR3 amino acids: CASSPKTSWTGELFF. As DNA, the CDR3 is TGTGCCAGCAGCCCCAAGACTAGCTGGACCGGGGAGCTGTTTTTT. The chain links TRBV7-2 to TRBJ2-2; TRBD2 matches 7 bases. With V trimmed by 5 bases and J by 5 bases, 8 bases remained unmatched. Germline V gives CDR1 SGHTA, CDR2 FQGNSA. CDR3 length: 15 residues.